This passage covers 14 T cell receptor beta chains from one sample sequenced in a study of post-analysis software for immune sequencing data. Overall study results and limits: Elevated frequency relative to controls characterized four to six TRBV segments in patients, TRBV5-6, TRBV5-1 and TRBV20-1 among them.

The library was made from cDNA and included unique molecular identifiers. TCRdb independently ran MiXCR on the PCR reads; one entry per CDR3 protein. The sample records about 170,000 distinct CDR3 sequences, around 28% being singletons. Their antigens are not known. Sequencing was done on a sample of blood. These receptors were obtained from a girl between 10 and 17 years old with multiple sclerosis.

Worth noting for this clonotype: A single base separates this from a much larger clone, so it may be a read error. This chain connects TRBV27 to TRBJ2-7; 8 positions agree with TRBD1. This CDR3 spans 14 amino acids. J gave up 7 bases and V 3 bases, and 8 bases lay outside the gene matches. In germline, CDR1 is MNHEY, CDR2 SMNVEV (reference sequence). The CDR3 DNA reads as TGTGCCAGCAGTTTCGGACAGGGAGGCAATGAGCAGTACTTC. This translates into CASSFGQGGNEQYF.

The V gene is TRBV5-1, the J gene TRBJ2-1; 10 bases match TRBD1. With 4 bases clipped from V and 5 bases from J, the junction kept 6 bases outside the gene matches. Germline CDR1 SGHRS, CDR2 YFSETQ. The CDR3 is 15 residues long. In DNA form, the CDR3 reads TGCGCCAGCAGCGCACGGGACAGGGGTCACAATGAGCAGTTCTTC. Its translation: CASSARDRGHNEQFF.

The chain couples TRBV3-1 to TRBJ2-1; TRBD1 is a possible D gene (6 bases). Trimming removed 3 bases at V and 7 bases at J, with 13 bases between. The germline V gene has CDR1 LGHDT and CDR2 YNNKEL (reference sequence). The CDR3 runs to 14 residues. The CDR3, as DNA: TGTGCCAGCAGCCATCCAGGGGCCTCGAATGAGCAGTTCTTC. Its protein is CASSHPGASNEQFF.

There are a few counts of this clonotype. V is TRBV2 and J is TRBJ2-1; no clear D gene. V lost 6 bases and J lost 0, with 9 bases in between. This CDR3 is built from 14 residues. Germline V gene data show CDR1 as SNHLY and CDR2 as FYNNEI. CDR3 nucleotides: TGTGCCAGCAGCCCCTATAGCTCCTACAATGAGCAGTTCTTC. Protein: CASSPYSSYNEQFF. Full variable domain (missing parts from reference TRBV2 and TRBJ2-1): EPEVTQTPSHQVTQMGQEVILRCVPISNHLYFYWYRQILGQKVEFLVSFYNNEISEKSEIFDDQFSVERPDGSNFTLKIRSTKLEDSAMYFCASSPYSSYNEQFFGPGTRLTVL.

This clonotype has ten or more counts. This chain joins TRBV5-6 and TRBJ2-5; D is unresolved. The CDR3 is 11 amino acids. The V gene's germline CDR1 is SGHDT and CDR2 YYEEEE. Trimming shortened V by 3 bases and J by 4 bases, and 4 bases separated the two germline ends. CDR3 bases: TGTGCCAGCAGCTCGATAGAGACCCAGTACTTC. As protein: CASSSIETQYF. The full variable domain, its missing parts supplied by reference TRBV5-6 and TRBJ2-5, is DAGVTQSPTHLIKTRGQQVTLRCSPKSGHDTVSWYQQALGQGPQFIFQYYEEEERQRGNFPDRFSGHQFPNYSSELNVNALLLGDSALYLCASSSIETQYFGPGTRLLVL.

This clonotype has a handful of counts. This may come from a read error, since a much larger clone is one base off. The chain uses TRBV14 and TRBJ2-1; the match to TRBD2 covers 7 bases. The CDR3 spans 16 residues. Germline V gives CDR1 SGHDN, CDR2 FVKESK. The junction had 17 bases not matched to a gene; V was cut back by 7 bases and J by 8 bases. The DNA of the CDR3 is TGTGCCAGCAACCACCGGGCGGGAGTGGGTACGGATGAGCAGTTCTTC. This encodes CASNHRAGVGTDEQFF.

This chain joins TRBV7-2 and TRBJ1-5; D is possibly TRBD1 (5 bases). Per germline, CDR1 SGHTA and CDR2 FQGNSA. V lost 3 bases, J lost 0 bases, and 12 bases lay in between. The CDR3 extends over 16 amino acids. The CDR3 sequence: CASSFAGTGSNQPQHF. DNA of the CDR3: TGTGCCAGCAGCTTCGCCGGGACTGGTAGCAATCAGCCCCAGCATTTT.

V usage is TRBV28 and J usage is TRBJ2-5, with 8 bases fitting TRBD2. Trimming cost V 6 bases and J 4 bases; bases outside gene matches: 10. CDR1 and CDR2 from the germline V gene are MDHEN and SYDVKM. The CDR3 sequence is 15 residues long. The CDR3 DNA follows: TGTGCCAGCAGCCTACCGTTCGGGGGGGCAGAGACCCAGTACTTC. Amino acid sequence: CASSLPFGGAETQYF.

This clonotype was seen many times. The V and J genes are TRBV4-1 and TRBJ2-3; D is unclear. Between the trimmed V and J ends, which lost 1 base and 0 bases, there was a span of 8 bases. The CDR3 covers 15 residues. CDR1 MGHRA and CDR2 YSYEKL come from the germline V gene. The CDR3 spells CASSQGPTSTDTQYF. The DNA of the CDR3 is TGCGCCAGCAGCCAAGGACCCACAAGCACAGATACGCAGTATTTT.

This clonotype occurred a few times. The chain's CDR3 is CAGQGQLNEKLFF. CDR3 in DNA: TGTGCCGGTCAGGGACAGCTTAATGAAAAACTGTTTTTT. The chain is built from TRBV6-6 and TRBJ1-4, with TRBD1 identical over 7 bases. CDR3 size: 13 residues. Trimming cost V 11 bases and J 4 bases; bases outside gene matches: 7. Germline values: CDR1 MNHNY, CDR2 SVGAGI (reference sequence).

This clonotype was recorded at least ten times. Here the CDR3 DNA reads TGTGCCAGTGGGACTAGCGGGAGAGGATGGCACAATGAGCAGTTCTTC. It yields the protein CASGTSGRGWHNEQFF. The chain recombines TRBV28 with TRBJ2-1, with 14 bases fitting TRBD2. The CDR3 has 16 residues. Germline-derived CDR1 and CDR2 are MDHEN and SYDVKM. V lost 9 bases to trimming and J lost 5 bases; unmatched junction nucleotides: 9.

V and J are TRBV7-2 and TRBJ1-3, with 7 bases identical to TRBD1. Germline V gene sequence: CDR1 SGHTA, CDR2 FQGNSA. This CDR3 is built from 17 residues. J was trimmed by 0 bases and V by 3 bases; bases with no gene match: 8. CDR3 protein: CASSFTPRDSSGNTIYF. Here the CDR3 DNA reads TGTGCCAGCAGCTTCACCCCTCGGGACAGCTCTGGAAACACCATATATTTT.

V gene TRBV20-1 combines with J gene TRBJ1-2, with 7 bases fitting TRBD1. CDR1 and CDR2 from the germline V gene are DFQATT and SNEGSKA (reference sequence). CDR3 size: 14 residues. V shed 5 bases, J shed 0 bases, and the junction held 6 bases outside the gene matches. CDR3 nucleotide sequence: TGCAGTGCTGTCCAGGGACAGACTAACTATGGCTACACCTTC. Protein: CSAVQGQTNYGYTF.

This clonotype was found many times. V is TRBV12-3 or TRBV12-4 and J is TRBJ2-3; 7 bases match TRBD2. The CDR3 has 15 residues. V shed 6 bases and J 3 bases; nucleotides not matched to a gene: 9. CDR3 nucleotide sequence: TGTGCCAGCAGCCCCAGCGGGATGGGTACAGATACGCAGTATTTT. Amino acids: CASSPSGMGTDTQYF.